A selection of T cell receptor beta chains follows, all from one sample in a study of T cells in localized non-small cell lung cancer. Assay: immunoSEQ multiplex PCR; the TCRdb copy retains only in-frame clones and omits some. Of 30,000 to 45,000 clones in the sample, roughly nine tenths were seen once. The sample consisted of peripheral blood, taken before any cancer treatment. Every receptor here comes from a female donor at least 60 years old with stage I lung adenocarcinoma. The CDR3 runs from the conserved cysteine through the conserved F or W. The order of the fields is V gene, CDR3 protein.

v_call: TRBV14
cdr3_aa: CASSYRGPSEKLFF

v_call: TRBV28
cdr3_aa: CASSLQGELFF

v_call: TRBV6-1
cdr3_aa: CASSEYGGLTGNTIYF

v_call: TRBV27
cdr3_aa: CASSPYGYGNTIYF

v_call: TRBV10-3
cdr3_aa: CAISEGHEQYF

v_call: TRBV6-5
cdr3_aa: CASSYDGNLSGNTIYF

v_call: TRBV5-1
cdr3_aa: CASRDSQETQYF

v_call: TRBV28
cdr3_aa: CASSSQGATEAFF

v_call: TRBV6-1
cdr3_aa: CASINSNEKLFF

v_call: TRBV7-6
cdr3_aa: CASSSSPAGSEEQYF

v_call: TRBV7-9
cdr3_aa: CAGAESGELFF

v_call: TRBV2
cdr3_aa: CASSLVYRGGNTEAFF

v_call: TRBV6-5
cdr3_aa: CASSYSDRGPSYEQYF

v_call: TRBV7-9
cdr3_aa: CASSAAGQKPQYTF

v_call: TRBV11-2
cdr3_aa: CASSPDRAAGNTIYF

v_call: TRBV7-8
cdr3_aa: CASSLKRGPDEKLFF

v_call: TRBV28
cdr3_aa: CASSLEPKGYTF

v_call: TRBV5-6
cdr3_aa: CASSLAGGLNTEAFF

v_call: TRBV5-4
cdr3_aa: CASRRQGSNYGYTF

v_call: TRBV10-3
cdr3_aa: CAISEPDILRGTNYGYTF

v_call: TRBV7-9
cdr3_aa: CASSLGELTYEQYF

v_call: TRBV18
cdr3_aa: CASSPPAGLGNTIYF

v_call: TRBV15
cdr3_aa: CATSRDAGTTRAF

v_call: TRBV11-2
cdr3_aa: CASSRDTEAFF

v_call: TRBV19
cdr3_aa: CASSIRGLVREAFF

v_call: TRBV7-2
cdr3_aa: CASSPQILYGYTF

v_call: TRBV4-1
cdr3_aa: CASSQDALLEPNEQFF

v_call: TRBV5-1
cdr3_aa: CASSLAGGEGQPQHF

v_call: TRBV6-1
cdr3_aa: CAPVRGTEAFF

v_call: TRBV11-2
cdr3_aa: CASSFKSGTNTEAFF

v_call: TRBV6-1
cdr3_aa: CASSGGRGYEQYF

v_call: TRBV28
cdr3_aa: CASSFPGRNGYNEQFF

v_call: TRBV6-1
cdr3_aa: CASSAWGSGGVGEQFF

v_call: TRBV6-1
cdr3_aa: CASVLTGGTEAFF

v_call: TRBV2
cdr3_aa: CASSLDGPEFF

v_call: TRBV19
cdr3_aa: CASSSKAGGWADTQYF

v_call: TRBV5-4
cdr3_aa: CASSLGAGRSTNEKLFF

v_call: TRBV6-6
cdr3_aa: CASSPGGGQDTQYF

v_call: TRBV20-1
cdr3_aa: CSASASVQFF

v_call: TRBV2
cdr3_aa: CATPMTATNEKLFF

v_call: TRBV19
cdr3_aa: CASTGGPAGELFF

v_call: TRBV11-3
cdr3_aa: CASRQQGYTEAFF

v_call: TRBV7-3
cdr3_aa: CASTVGGQSTDTQYF

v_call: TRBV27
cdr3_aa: CASKAGRTKETQYF

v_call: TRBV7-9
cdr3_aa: CASSPGGRGQTSTDTQYF